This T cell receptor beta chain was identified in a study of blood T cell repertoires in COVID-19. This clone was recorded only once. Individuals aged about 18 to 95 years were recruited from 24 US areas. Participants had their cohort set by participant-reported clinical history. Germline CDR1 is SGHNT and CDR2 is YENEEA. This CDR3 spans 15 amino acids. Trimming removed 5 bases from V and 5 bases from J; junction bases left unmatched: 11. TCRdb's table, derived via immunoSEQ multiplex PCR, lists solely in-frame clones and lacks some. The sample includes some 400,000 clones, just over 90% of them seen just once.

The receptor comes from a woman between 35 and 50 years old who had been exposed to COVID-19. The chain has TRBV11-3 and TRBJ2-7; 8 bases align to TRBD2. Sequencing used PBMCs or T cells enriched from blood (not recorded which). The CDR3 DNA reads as TGTGCCAGCAGCCTTACTAGCGGCCCAAGGGACGAGCAGTACTTC. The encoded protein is CASSLTSGPRDEQYF. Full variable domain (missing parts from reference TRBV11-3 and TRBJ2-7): EAGVVQSPRYKIIEKKQPVAFWCNPISGHNTLYWYLQNLGQGPELLIRYENEEAVDDSQLPKDRFSAERLKGVDSTLKIQPAELGDSAVYLCASSLTSGPRDEQYFGPGTRLTVT.